This TCR beta chain emerged from a study of blood T cell repertoires in COVID-19. TCRdb's copy holds only in-frame clones and misses some; the assay was immunoSEQ multiplex PCR. The data show just over 650,000 clones, with around 89% seen just once and under 0.3% held by the top ten. This clone occurred a few times. The material sequenced was peripheral blood. The receptor was isolated from a young woman with acute or convalescent COVID-19.

CDR3 sequence reads: CASSLNGPQHF. The CDR3 region has the DNA TGTGCCAGCAGTTTAAACGGGCCCCAGCATTTT. The V call is TRBV12-3 or TRBV12-4, the J call TRBJ1-5; D ambiguous. With 2 bases removed from V and 9 bases from J, the gap between germline ends came to 5 bases. The CDR3 spans 11 residues.